The 30 T cell receptor beta chains below all came from one sample that was sequenced in a study of graft-versus-host responses after intestinal transplantation. Using immunoSEQ multiplex PCR, the repertoire was profiled, and TCRdb retains in-frame clones only, with some absent. The sample consists of about 24,000 clones, approximately 85% of them appearing once. The sample was PBMCs, taken nearly 470 days after intestinal transplant. These receptors were collected from a human patient who received an intestinal transplant, so some T cells may come from the graft donor.

The CDR3 coding sequence is TGTGCCAGCAGCTTGACTCATCCCTACACTGAAGCTTTCTTT. Translation gives CASSLTHPYTEAFF. J is TRBJ1-1 and V is TRBV5-4; D is undetermined. This CDR3 spans 14 amino acids. V gave up 1 base and J gave up 3 bases, with 10 bases separating them. Germline V gene data show CDR1 as SGHNT and CDR2 as YYREEE (reference sequence).

The chain is built from TRBV28 and TRBJ2-1, with 7 nucleotides matching TRBD2. Germline values: CDR1 MDHEN, CDR2 SYDVKM. This CDR3 spans 14 amino acids. Trimming at V came to 6 bases and at J to 5 bases, leaving 7 bases not matched to a gene. CDR3 sequence: CASSYSGTNNEQFF. The CDR3 DNA sequence: TGTGCCAGCAGCTACTCCGGGACTAACAATGAGCAGTTCTTC. Based on the CDR3 plus reference TRBV28 and TRBJ2-1, the full variable domain is DVKVTQSSRYLVKRTGEKVFLECVQDMDHENMFWYRQDPGLGLRLIYFSYDVKMKEKGDIPEGYSVSREKKERFSLILESASTNQTSMYLCASSYSGTNNEQFFGPGTRLTVL.

The chain carries TRBV12-5 and TRBJ2-5; D not resolved. V lost 0 bases and J lost 4, with 3 bases in between. CDR1 is LGHNT, CDR2 FRNRAP, per germline. This CDR3 comprises 12 residues. CDR3 loop: CASGLVGETQYF. The CDR3 coding sequence is TGTGCTAGTGGTTTGGTAGGAGAGACCCAGTACTTC.

The chain combines TRBV6-1 with TRBJ2-5; D remains unclear. Trimming shortened V by 4 bases and J by 0 bases, and 12 bases separated the two germline ends. The CDR3 sequence is 15 residues long. CDR1 is MNHNS, CDR2 SASEGT, per germline. CDR3 DNA: TGTGCCAGCAGTGGTCCCAGTTCGTACCAAGAGACCCAGTACTTC. It encodes CASSGPSSYQETQYF.

This clone was counted a few times. This chain uses TRBV6-1 with TRBJ1-3, with D unclear. CDR1 MNHNS and CDR2 SASEGT come from the germline V gene. The CDR3 is 16 residues long. Trimming stripped 0 bases from V and 0 bases from J, with 9 bases between. CDR3 coding DNA: TGTGCCAGCAGTGAAGCAAGAACTCTCTCTGGAAACACCATATATTTT. Protein sequence: CASSEARTLSGNTIYF.

This chain joins TRBV5-1 and TRBJ1-5; no clear D gene. Germline V lookup: CDR1 SGHRS, CDR2 YFSETQ. The CDR3 length is 13 residues. Deletions cut 4 bases from V and 5 bases from J, with 10 bases between. The CDR3 nucleotides read TGCGCCAGCAGCGCAGGATGGGATCAGCCCCAGCATTTT. Translating it yields CASSAGWDQPQHF.

This clone was recorded once. V and J are TRBV18 and TRBJ1-2; 9 positions agree with TRBD1. The CDR3 loop spans 15 amino acids. CDR1 and CDR2 (germline): KGHSH, LQKENI. V gave up 2 bases and J gave up 0 bases; unmatched junction bases: 1. CDR3 sequence (DNA): TGTGCCAGCTCACCAGGGACAGGGTCTAACTATGGCTACACCTTC. Amino acids: CASSPGTGSNYGYTF.

The V call is TRBV6-1, the J call TRBJ2-7; D gene unclear. Trimming took 11 bases from V and 4 from J, leaving 6 bases between them. Per germline, CDR1 MNHNS and CDR2 SASEGT. The CDR3 is 9 amino acids. CDR3 sequence: CASSYEQYF. The CDR3 DNA reads as TGTGCCTCATCGTACGAGCAGTACTTC.

This chain links TRBV19 with TRBJ2-7; D gene ambiguous. The CDR3 extends over 13 amino acids. V dropped 3 bases and J dropped 2 bases, with 8 bases sitting between them. Germline loops: CDR1 LNHDA, CDR2 SQIVND (reference sequence). CDR3 nucleotides: TGTGCCAGTAGTATGTACTATACCTACGAGCAGTACTTC. Translated, it gives CASSMYYTYEQYF. Drawing the rest from reference TRBV19 and TRBJ2-7, the complete variable domain is DGGITQSPKYLFRKEGQNVTLSCEQNLNHDAMYWYRQDPGQGLRLIYYSQIVNDFQKGDIAEGYSVSREKKESFPLTVTSAQKNPTAFYLCASSMYYTYEQYFGPGTRLTVT.

This clone has just a few counts. The V and J genes are TRBV7-9 and TRBJ1-2, with 10 bases aligning to TRBD1. This CDR3 spans 16 amino acids. Germline assignment: CDR1 SEHNR and CDR2 FQNEAQ (reference sequence). After removal of 0 bases from V and 3 bases from J, the junction contained 4 bases not matched to a gene. The CDR3 sequence: CASSLADRGGHYGYTF. The CDR3 nucleotides read TGTGCCAGCAGCTTAGCGGACAGGGGGGGACACTATGGCTACACCTTC.

This chain links TRBV29-1 with TRBJ2-7; 9 bases line up with TRBD1. V lost 7 bases to trimming and J lost 7 bases; unmatched junction nucleotides: 8. There are 12 residues in the CDR3. Germline V gene lookup returns CDR1 SQVTM and CDR2 ANQGSEA. The CDR3 reads CSAGTGYLEQYF. In nucleotides, the CDR3 is TGCAGCGCCGGGACAGGGTATCTAGAGCAGTACTTC.

The V gene is TRBV12-5, the J gene TRBJ2-1, with a weak D call TRBD1 (6 bases). Germline lookup yields CDR1 LGHNT and CDR2 FRNRAP. Trimming removed 4 bases from V and 10 bases from J, with 17 bases in between. The CDR3 totals 14 residues. The CDR3 region has the DNA TGTGCTAGTGGTTCCCCTACAGGGAATTACGAGCAGTTCTTC. This translates into CASGSPTGNYEQFF.

The chain combines TRBV6-5 with TRBJ2-2; D is unclear. The V and J ends lost 0 bases and 2 bases respectively, with 7 bases between them. The length of the CDR3 is 15 residues. Germline CDR1 is MNHEY and CDR2 is SVGAGI. The CDR3 protein is CASSYSVTNTGELFF. The CDR3 DNA is TGTGCCAGCAGTTACTCGGTAACAAACACCGGGGAGCTGTTTTTT.

This rearrangement joins TRBV28 to TRBJ1-2; 9 bases line up with TRBD1. Germline loops: CDR1 MDHEN, CDR2 SYDVKM. The V gene end was trimmed by 3 bases and the J gene end by 4 bases; junction bases not matched to a gene: 12. The CDR3 loop spans 17 amino acids. CDR3 protein: CASSFLIQGAWAYGYTF. The CDR3 DNA sequence: TGTGCCAGCAGTTTCTTGATACAGGGGGCGTGGGCCTATGGCTACACCTTC.

The V gene is TRBV25-1, the J gene TRBJ1-2, with a weak D call TRBD1 (5 bases). The CDR3 consists of 15 residues. Germline-derived CDR1 and CDR2 are MGHDK and SYGVNS. Deletions cut 0 bases from V and 6 bases from J, with 14 bases between. CDR3 bases: TGTGCCAGCAGTGAATATGATCGTCAAGGGGATGGCTACACCTTC. Translated: CASSEYDRQGDGYTF.

On this clone itself: At one end the junction does not follow the germline gene, possibly because of a read error. The sample carries other DNA sequences with the same CDR3. The chain uses TRBV29-1 and TRBJ2-1; 14 nucleotides agree with TRBD2. Germline-derived CDR1 and CDR2 are SQVTM and ANQGSEA. This CDR3 contains 15 residues. The CDR3, as DNA: TGCAGCGTTGACAGGACTAGCGGGAGGATCGGTGAGCAGCTCTTC. It encodes CSVDRTSGRIGEQLF.

The V gene is TRBV9, the J gene TRBJ1-1; D might be TRBD1 (6 bases). The length of the CDR3 is 14 residues. Trimming removed 5 bases from V and 1 base from J, with 12 bases in between. Germline loops: CDR1 SGDLS, CDR2 YYNGEE. The CDR3 nucleotides read TGTGCCAGCAGTCGGACAGTGGGGAACACTGAAGCTTTCTTT. Its translation: CASSRTVGNTEAFF.

This clone is a singleton in its sample. The gene calls are TRBV29-1 and TRBJ2-7; D is perhaps TRBD2 (6 bases). Trimming removed 4 bases from V and 0 bases from J, with 10 bases in between. CDR3 size: 13 residues. Germline assignment: CDR1 SQVTM and CDR2 ANQGSEA. The CDR3 reads CSVAGGSSYEQYF. In DNA form, the CDR3 reads TGCAGCGTTGCTGGGGGGAGCTCCTACGAGCAGTACTTC.

V is TRBV4-3 and J is TRBJ1-5; weak D call: TRBD1 (6 bases). Germline assignment: CDR1 LGHNA and CDR2 YSLEER. The CDR3 runs 15 residues. V dropped 0 bases and J dropped 5 bases, with 11 bases sitting between them. The chain's CDR3 is CASSQDIQGHQPQHF. As DNA, the CDR3 is TGCGCCAGCAGCCAAGATATTCAGGGGCATCAGCCCCAGCATTTT.

The gene calls are TRBV10-3 and TRBJ2-7; 7 bases are shared with TRBD2. CDR3 length equals 14 residues. Germline CDR1 is ENHRY and CDR2 is SYGVKD. V trimming: 7 bases; J trimming: 3 bases; junction bases outside the gene matches: 9. The CDR3 bases are TGTGCCATCACCCCCAGCGGGACGATCTACGAGCAGTACTTC. It translates to CAITPSGTIYEQYF.

J is TRBJ2-3 and V is TRBV10-2; TRBD2 is a possible D gene (5 bases). The CDR3 is 14 residues long. Trimming stripped 6 bases from V and 2 bases from J, with 12 bases between. In germline, CDR1 is WSHSY, CDR2 SAAADI. The chain's CDR3 is CASRDGGYTDTQYF. The CDR3, as DNA: TGCGCCAGCAGAGACGGAGGATACACAGATACGCAGTATTTT.

The table lists this clone with a few counts. The rearrangement uses TRBV6-5 and TRBJ1-5; TRBD1 is a possible D gene (6 bases). The CDR3 sequence is 14 residues long. Trimming removed 6 bases from V and 0 bases from J, with 9 bases in between. The germline gives CDR1 MNHEY, CDR2 SVGAGI. The CDR3 bases are TGTGCCAGCAGCCGGACAGATAGCAATCAGCCCCAGCATTTT. Its protein product is CASSRTDSNQPQHF.

In DNA, the CDR3 is TGTGCCAGCAGCCCCATGGGGGGCGGGGAGGCCCAGTACTTC. Translation gives CASSPMGGGEAQYF. The chain has TRBV7-9 and TRBJ2-5; D is perhaps TRBD1 or TRBD2 (6 bases each). The germline V and J ends were trimmed by 5 bases and 9 bases, with 19 bases remaining between them. CDR1 is SEHNR, CDR2 FQNEAQ, per germline (reference sequence). The CDR3 covers 14 residues.

The rearrangement uses TRBV25-1 and TRBJ2-6, with D possibly TRBD2 on 6 matching bases. This CDR3 comprises 16 residues. V shed 2 bases and J shed 4 bases, with 12 bases lying between them. The V gene's germline CDR1 is MGHDK and CDR2 SYGVNS. CDR3 nucleotides: TGTGCCAGCAGTGAAGCGGGGATGGGGGGGGCCAACGTCCTGACTTTC. Protein product: CASSEAGMGGANVLTF.

The chain has TRBV7-6 and TRBJ2-5; D may correspond to TRBD1 or TRBD2 (5 bases each). Trimming cost V 3 bases and J 4 bases, with 18 bases left between them. The CDR3 consists of 16 residues. CDR1 and CDR2 from the germline V gene are SGHVS and FNYEAQ. CDR3 in DNA: TGTGCCAGCAGCTTGGCCGGGACCCTTTTCGGAGAGACCCAGTACTTC. Protein: CASSLAGTLFGETQYF.

This chain joins TRBV4-1 and TRBJ1-3; D is ambiguous. V lost 2 bases, J lost 1 base, and 15 bases lay in between. Per the germline V gene, CDR1 is MGHRA and CDR2 is YSYEKL. The CDR3 contains 17 residues. CDR3: CASSQSSIRSSGNTIYF. In nucleotides, the CDR3 is TGCGCCAGCAGCCAATCGTCGATACGGTCATCTGGAAACACCATATATTTT.

This chain uses TRBV29-1 with TRBJ1-2, with D unresolved. V was trimmed by 4 bases and J by 2 bases, leaving 8 bases between them. This CDR3 comprises 12 residues. CDR1 is SQVTM, CDR2 ANQGSEA, per germline. The CDR3 sequence: CSVGGVNYGYTF. The CDR3 DNA reads as TGCAGCGTTGGCGGAGTAAACTATGGCTACACCTTC.

The genes are TRBV18 and TRBJ1-2; 7 positions match TRBD1. V lost 2 bases to trimming and J lost 5 bases; unmatched junction nucleotides: 8. CDR3 size: 15 residues. Germline V gene data show CDR1 as KGHSH and CDR2 as LQKENI. The DNA of the CDR3 is TGTGCCAGCTCACCAAATTCCCGGGACAGTTATGGCTACACCTTC. Translation: CASSPNSRDSYGYTF.

The DNA for the CDR3 is TGTGCCAGCAGCTTAGACAGGGTTAAACCTGTTGAGCAGTTCTTC. Its translation: CASSLDRVKPVEQFF. J is TRBJ2-1 and V is TRBV7-8; D might be TRBD1 (6 bases). V lost 1 base to trimming and J lost 9 bases, with 16 bases between them. The CDR3 runs 15 residues. In germline, CDR1 is SGHVS, CDR2 FQNEAQ.

V is TRBV6-1 and J is TRBJ2-5; the D is unclear. The CDR3 sequence is 12 residues long. CDR1 and CDR2 (germline): MNHNS, SASEGT. Trimming took 5 bases from V and 6 from J, leaving 10 bases between them. The CDR3 spells CASSPRRQTQYF. The DNA for the CDR3 is TGTGCCAGCAGTCCCCGGCGGCAGACCCAGTACTTC.